One sample yielded the 21 T cell receptor beta chains listed below, sequenced in a study of blood T cell repertoires in COVID-19. Clones were sequenced by immunoSEQ multiplex PCR, and TCRdb holds only the in-frame ones, with some missing. The profile covers about 480,000 clones, with roughly 85% appearing a single time and just under 2% taken by the ten largest. Sequences were obtained from PBMCs or T cells enriched from blood (not recorded which). These receptors were collected from a woman between 18 and 30 years old with acute COVID-19.

This chain links TRBV11-2 with TRBJ2-5; D is unclear. Trimming took off 4 bases at V and 3 bases at J, with 9 bases between the two ends. CDR1 and CDR2 from the germline V gene are SGHAT and FQNNGV. The CDR3 length is 13 residues. DNA of the CDR3: TGTGCCAGCAGCTCCGACTTAAAAGAGACCCAGTACTTC. This codes for CASSSDLKETQYF.

This chain links TRBV11-3 with TRBJ1-4; D gene unclear. With 1 base removed from V and 10 bases from J, the gap between germline ends came to 19 bases. The CDR3 is made up of 16 amino acids. Germline loops: CDR1 SGHNT, CDR2 YENEEA. CDR3 in amino acids: CASSLARFLFGGKLFF. The DNA of the CDR3 is TGTGCCAGCAGCTTAGCCAGGTTTTTATTTGGTGGAAAACTGTTTTTT.

This clone was recorded a few times. The chain employs TRBV19 and TRBJ2-1, with 11 bases matching TRBD2. V was clipped by 2 bases and J by 7 bases; unmatched bases: 10. This CDR3 contains 17 residues. Germline V gene sequence: CDR1 LNHDA, CDR2 SQIVND (reference sequence). The CDR3 is CASSIRVAGGTGNEQFF. DNA of the CDR3: TGTGCCAGTAGTATAAGGGTAGCGGGGGGGACTGGGAATGAGCAGTTCTTC.

This clone appeared a single time. V gene TRBV7-9 combines with J gene TRBJ2-5, with 9 nucleotides matching TRBD2. After removal of 0 bases from V and 1 base from J, the junction contained 6 bases not matched to a gene. Germline V CDR1 and CDR2: SEHNR, FQNEAQ (reference sequence). This CDR3 is 17 amino acids long. Written as DNA, the CDR3 is TGTGCCAGCAGCTTAGCGAAGGCTAGCGGGACCCAAGAGACCCAGTACTTC. This gives the protein CASSLAKASGTQETQYF.

The rearrangement joins TRBV29-1 to TRBJ2-1; 8 bases agree with TRBD1. The CDR3 spans 12 residues. V lost 7 bases and J lost 10; bases outside the gene matches: 9. Germline CDR1 SQVTM, CDR2 ANQGSEA. CDR3 protein: CSDNDRGPEQFF. The CDR3 bases are TGCAGCGACAATGACAGGGGCCCCGAGCAGTTCTTC.

V is TRBV2 and J is TRBJ2-7, with D unclear. This CDR3 contains 14 residues. V lost 2 bases and J lost 2, with 10 bases in between. CDR1 and CDR2 (germline): SNHLY, FYNNEI. The CDR3 region is CASSETGYTYEQYF. The DNA for the CDR3 is TGTGCCAGCAGTGAAACCGGGTACACCTACGAGCAGTACTTC.

This clone has just one count. DNA for the CDR3: TGCAGCGCCCGGACAGGGGGGGACTACGAGCAGTACTTC. Translation: CSARTGGDYEQYF. The V and J genes are TRBV29-1 and TRBJ2-7; TRBD1 matches 10 bases. CDR1 and CDR2 from the germline V gene are SQVTM and ANQGSEA. J was trimmed by 3 bases and V by 7 bases; bases with no gene match: 6. The CDR3 loop spans 13 amino acids.

This rearrangement joins TRBV4-3 to TRBJ2-1, with TRBD2 as a possible D gene (6 bases). Trimming took 4 bases from V and 0 from J, leaving 10 bases between them. CDR3 length: 15 residues. CDR1 and CDR2 from the germline V gene are LGHNA and YSLEER. CDR3 residues: CASSPTGDSYNEQFF. The CDR3 DNA is TGCGCCAGCAGCCCCACGGGGGACTCCTACAATGAGCAGTTCTTC.

This chain links TRBV9 with TRBJ1-5; tentatively, D is TRBD1 (5 bases). Germline CDR1 reads SGDLS; CDR2 reads YYNGEE. This CDR3 has 15 amino acids. The V end was cut by 0 bases, the J end by 0 bases, with 7 bases between. Here the CDR3 reads CASSVAGVSNQPQHF. CDR3 sequence (DNA): TGTGCCAGCAGCGTAGCGGGGGTTAGCAATCAGCCCCAGCATTTT.

This clone was counted once. The chain is built from TRBV28 and TRBJ1-5, with D perhaps matching TRBD1 (5 bases). Per the germline V gene, CDR1 is MDHEN and CDR2 is SYDVKM. The CDR3 has 14 residues. Trimming removed 2 bases at V and 7 bases at J, with 12 bases between. The CDR3 bases are TGTGCCAGCAGTTTACAGGGTTTTGGGCAGCCCCAGCATTTT. Encoded protein: CASSLQGFGQPQHF.

This sequence joins TRBV10-3 and TRBJ2-7; 9 bases map to TRBD1. The length of the CDR3 is 16 residues. Germline lookup yields CDR1 ENHRY and CDR2 SYGVKD. The ends lost 1 base at V and 3 bases at J; junction bases unmatched: 7. CDR3 sequence: CAISELWDRAGYEQYF. The CDR3, as DNA: TGTGCCATCAGTGAGTTATGGGACAGGGCAGGCTACGAGCAGTACTTC.

V is TRBV7-2 and J is TRBJ2-1; TRBD2 matches at 9 bases. This CDR3 comprises 16 residues. Germline lookup yields CDR1 SGHTA and CDR2 FQGNSA. The J segment lost 7 bases and the V segment lost 6 bases, leaving 13 bases of the junction unmatched. CDR3 in amino acids: CASSLIAGVRGNEQFF. In nucleotides, the CDR3 is TGTGCCAGCAGTTTGATAGCGGGAGTTCGTGGGAATGAGCAGTTCTTC. The whole variable domain, filled in from reference TRBV7-2 and TRBJ2-1, reads GAGVSQSPSNKVTEKGKDVELRCDPISGHTALYWYRQSLGQGLEFLIYFQGNSAPDKSGLPSDRFSAERTGGSVSTLTIQRTQQEDSAVYLCASSLIAGVRGNEQFFGPGTRLTVL.

The chain combines TRBV11-3 with TRBJ2-3; 8 nucleotides match TRBD1. The germline V gene has CDR1 SGHNT and CDR2 YENEEA. The CDR3 covers 15 residues. The V segment lost 5 bases and the J segment 2 bases; nucleotides outside the gene matches: 6. CDR3 protein: CASSVRQGSTDTQYF. CDR3 nucleotide sequence: TGTGCCAGCAGCGTTAGACAGGGGTCCACAGATACGCAGTATTTT. The entire variable domain, with the rest obtained from reference TRBV11-3 and TRBJ2-3, is as follows: EAGVVQSPRYKIIEKKQPVAFWCNPISGHNTLYWYLQNLGQGPELLIRYENEEAVDDSQLPKDRFSAERLKGVDSTLKIQPAELGDSAVYLCASSVRQGSTDTQYFGPGTRLTVL.

The chain joins TRBV21-1 to TRBJ2-7; the table assigns TRBD1, which was not confirmed against the DNA. TRBV21-1 is given as a pseudogene. This CDR3 has 16 residues. The CDR3 spells CASSNQDPGGWYEQYF. CDR3 coding DNA: TGTGCCAGCAGCAACCAAGACCCAGGGGGCTGGTACGAGCAGTACTTC.

The J gene is TRBJ2-1, the V gene TRBV27; the match to TRBD2 covers 7 bases. Trimming cost V 1 base and J 3 bases; bases outside gene matches: 9. This CDR3 is 17 amino acids long. The germline V gene has CDR1 MNHEY and CDR2 SMNVEV (reference sequence). CDR3 sequence: CASSLYTVGGSYNEQFF. The CDR3 DNA follows: TGTGCCAGCAGTTTATACACAGTCGGCGGGAGCTACAATGAGCAGTTCTTC.

V usage is TRBV25-1 and J usage is TRBJ2-4; D may be TRBD1 (5 bases). V was pared by 1 base and J by 2 bases, with 6 bases between. The CDR3 is made up of 14 amino acids. Germline V gene lookup returns CDR1 MGHDK and CDR2 SYGVNS. In DNA, the CDR3 is TGTGCCAGCAGTGAATCAGGGACCAAAAACATTCAGTACTTC. This gives the protein CASSESGTKNIQYF.

The chain joins TRBV6-5 to TRBJ2-7; possibly TRBD1 for D (5 bases). This CDR3 has 16 amino acids. The germline V gene encodes CDR1 MNHEY and CDR2 SVGAGI. Trimming took off 0 bases at V and 1 base at J, with 13 bases between the two ends. The CDR3 DNA reads TGTGCCAGCAGTTACTCGAGTGTTAGGGGATCCTACGAGCAGTACTTC. Its protein is CASSYSSVRGSYEQYF.

The rearrangement links TRBV27 to TRBJ2-7; 7 bases align to TRBD2. Germline V gives CDR1 MNHEY, CDR2 SMNVEV (reference sequence). The CDR3 is 14 amino acids. The ends lost 4 bases at V and 5 bases at J; junction bases unmatched: 8. The CDR3 loop is CASSSYSGRNEQYF. As DNA, the CDR3 is TGTGCCAGCAGTTCCTATAGCGGGCGAAACGAGCAGTACTTC.

The chain employs TRBV4-1 and TRBJ1-6; 8 bases agree with TRBD1. V trimming: 2 bases; J trimming: 9 bases; junction bases outside the gene matches: 12. Germline V gives CDR1 MGHRA, CDR2 YSYEKL. This CDR3 has 17 residues. The CDR3 is CASSQLLWGQAGSPLHF. The CDR3 DNA reads TGCGCCAGCAGCCAACTTCTATGGGGACAGGCTGGTTCACCCCTCCACTTT.

The chain is built from TRBV25-1 and TRBJ1-6; no firm D call. The V gene's germline CDR1 is MGHDK and CDR2 SYGVNS. The V end was cut by 5 bases, the J end by 7 bases, with 9 bases between. The CDR3 loop spans 13 amino acids. CDR3 region: CASSSTGNSPLHF. The DNA for the CDR3 is TGTGCCAGCAGTTCGACGGGGAATTCACCCCTCCACTTT.

The rearrangement uses TRBV27 and TRBJ1-1, with 7 nucleotides matching TRBD1. Germline V gene data show CDR1 as MNHEY and CDR2 as SMNVEV (reference sequence). J lost 4 bases, V lost 2 bases, and 4 bases had no gene match. This CDR3 has 14 amino acids. CDR3 in amino acids: CASSLNRGGTEAFF. CDR3 DNA sequence: TGTGCCAGCAGTTTAAACAGGGGCGGCACTGAAGCTTTCTTT.